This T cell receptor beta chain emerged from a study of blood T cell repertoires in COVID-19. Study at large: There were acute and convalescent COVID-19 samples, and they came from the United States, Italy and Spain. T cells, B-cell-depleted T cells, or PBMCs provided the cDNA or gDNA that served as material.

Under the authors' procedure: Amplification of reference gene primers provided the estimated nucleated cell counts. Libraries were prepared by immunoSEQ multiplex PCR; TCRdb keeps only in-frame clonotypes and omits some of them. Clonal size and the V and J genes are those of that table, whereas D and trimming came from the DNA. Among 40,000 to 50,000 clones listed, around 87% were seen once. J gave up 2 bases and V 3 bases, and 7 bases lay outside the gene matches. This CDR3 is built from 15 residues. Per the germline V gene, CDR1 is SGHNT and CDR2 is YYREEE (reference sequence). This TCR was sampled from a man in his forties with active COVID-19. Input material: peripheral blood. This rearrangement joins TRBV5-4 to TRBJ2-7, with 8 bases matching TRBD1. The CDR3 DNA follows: TGTGCCAGCAGCTGGCCGGGACAGGATGCCTACGAGCAGTACTTC. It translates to CASSWPGQDAYEQYF.